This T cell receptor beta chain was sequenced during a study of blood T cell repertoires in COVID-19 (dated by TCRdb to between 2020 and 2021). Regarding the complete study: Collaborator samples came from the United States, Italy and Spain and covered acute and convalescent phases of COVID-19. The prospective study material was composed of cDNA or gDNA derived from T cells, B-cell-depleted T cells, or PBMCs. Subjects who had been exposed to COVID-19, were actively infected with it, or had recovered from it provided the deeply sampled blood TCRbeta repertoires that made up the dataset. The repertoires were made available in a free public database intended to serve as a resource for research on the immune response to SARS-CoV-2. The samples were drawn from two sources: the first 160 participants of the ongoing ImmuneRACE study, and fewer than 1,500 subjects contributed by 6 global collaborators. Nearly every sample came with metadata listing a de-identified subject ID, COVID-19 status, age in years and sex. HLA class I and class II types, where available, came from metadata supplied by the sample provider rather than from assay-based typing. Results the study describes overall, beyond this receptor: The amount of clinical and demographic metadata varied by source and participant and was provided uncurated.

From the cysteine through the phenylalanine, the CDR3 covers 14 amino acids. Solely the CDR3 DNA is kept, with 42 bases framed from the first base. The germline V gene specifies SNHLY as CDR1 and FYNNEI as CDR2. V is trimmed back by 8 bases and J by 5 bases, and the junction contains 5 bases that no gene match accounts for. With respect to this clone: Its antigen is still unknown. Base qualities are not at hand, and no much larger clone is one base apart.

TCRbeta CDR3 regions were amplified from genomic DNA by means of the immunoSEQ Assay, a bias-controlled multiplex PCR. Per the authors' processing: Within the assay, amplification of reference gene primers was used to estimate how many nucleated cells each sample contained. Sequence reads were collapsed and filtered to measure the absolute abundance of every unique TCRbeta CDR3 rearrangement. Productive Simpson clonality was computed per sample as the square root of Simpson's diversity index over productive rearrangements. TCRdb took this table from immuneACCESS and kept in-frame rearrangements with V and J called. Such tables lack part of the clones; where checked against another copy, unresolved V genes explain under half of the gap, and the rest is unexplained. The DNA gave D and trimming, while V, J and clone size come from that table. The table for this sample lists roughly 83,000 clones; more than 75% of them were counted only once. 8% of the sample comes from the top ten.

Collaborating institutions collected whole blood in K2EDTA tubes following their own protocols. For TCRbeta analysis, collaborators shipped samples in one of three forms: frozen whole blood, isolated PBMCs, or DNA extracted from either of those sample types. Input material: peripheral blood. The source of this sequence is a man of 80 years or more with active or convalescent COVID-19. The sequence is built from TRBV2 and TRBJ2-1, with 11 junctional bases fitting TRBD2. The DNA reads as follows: TGTGCCAGCTACGGACTAGCGGGTCACAATGAGCAGTTCTTC. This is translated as CASYGLAGHNEQFF.